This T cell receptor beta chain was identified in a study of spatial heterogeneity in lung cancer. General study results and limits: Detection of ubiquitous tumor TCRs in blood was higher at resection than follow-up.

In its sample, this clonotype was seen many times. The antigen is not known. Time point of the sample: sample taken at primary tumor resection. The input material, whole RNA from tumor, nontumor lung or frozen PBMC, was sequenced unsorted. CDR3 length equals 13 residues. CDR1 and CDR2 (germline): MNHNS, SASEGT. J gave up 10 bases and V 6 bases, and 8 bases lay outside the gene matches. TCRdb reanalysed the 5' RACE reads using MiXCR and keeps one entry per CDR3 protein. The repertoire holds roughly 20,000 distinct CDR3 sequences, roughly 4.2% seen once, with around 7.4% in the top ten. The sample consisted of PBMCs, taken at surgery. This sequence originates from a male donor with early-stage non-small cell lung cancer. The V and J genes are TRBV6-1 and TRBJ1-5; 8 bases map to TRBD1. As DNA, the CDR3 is TGTGCCAGCAGAATACAGGGGGTCGAACCCCAGCATTTT. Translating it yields CASRIQGVEPQHF.